The rows below give T cell receptor beta chains drawn from one sample of a study of shared clonotypes between healthy human individuals. Generated by immunoSEQ multiplex PCR, the TCRdb table keeps only in-frame clones and is missing some. The table includes about 990,000 clones, about 84% detected once. Sequencing input: memory CD4+ T cells from PBMCs. These receptors were taken from a man between 18 and 29 years old in good health. Some clones in this sample may be carry-over from other donors' samples. CDR3s include the opening cysteine and the closing phenylalanine or tryptophan.

J gene: TRBJ2-1; V gene: TRBV25-1; CDR3 protein: CASSDQGARGEQFF
J gene: TRBJ1-1; V gene: TRBV4-2; CDR3 protein: CASSQDRRLEAFF
J gene: TRBJ2-7; V gene: TRBV27; CDR3 protein: CASSLQGAYEQYF
J gene: TRBJ1-1; V gene: TRBV4-2; CDR3 protein: CASSRGGQGYTEAFF
J gene: TRBJ1-2; V gene: TRBV18; CDR3 protein: CASSPSDRNPYGYTF
J gene: TRBJ1-2; V gene: TRBV6-5; CDR3 protein: CASRMGQGAYGYTF
J gene: TRBJ1-5; V gene: TRBV29-1; CDR3 protein: CSVLQGVGQPQHF
J gene: TRBJ2-3; V gene: TRBV4-3; CDR3 protein: CASSPQRAPPSTDTQYF
J gene: TRBJ2-7; V gene: TRBV5-1; CDR3 protein: CASSLPTASYEQYF
J gene: TRBJ2-3; V gene: TRBV9; CDR3 protein: CASSDREGATDTQYF
J gene: TRBJ2-7; V gene: TRBV5-1; CDR3 protein: CASSLESQGYEQYF
J gene: TRBJ1-4; V gene: TRBV6-5; CDR3 protein: CASSYWAGLNEKLFF
J gene: TRBJ2-1; V gene: TRBV5-1; CDR3 protein: CASRRGEYNEQFF
J gene: TRBJ2-7; V gene: TRBV5-1; CDR3 protein: CASSLALAGGYEQYF
J gene: TRBJ2-3; V gene: TRBV25-1; CDR3 protein: CASSEFRGGADTQYF
J gene: TRBJ2-1; V gene: TRBV4-2; CDR3 protein: CASSQDLREMRNEQFF
J gene: TRBJ1-2; V gene: TRBV19; CDR3 protein: CASSKQGVEYGYTF
J gene: TRBJ1-6; V gene: TRBV7-9; CDR3 protein: CASQTAERSPLHF
J gene: TRBJ2-4; V gene: TRBV15; CDR3 protein: CATSLSRDIQYF
J gene: TRBJ1-3; V gene: TRBV28; CDR3 protein: CASRSQGRGENTIYF